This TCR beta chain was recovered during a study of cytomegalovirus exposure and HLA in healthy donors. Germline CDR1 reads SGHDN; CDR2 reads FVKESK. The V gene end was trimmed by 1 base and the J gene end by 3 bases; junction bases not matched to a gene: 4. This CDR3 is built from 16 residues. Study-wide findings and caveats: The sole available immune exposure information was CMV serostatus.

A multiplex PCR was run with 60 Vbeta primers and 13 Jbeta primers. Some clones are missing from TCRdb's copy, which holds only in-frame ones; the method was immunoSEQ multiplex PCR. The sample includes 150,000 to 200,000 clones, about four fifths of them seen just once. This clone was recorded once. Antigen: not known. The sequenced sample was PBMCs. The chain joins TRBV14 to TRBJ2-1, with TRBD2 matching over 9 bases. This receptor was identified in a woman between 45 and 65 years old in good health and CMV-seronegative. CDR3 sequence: CASSQVTSGNYNEQFF. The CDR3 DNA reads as TGTGCCAGCAGCCAAGTGACTAGCGGTAACTACAATGAGCAGTTCTTC.